This passage covers 11 T cell receptor beta chains from one sample sequenced in a study of shared clonotypes between healthy human individuals. This table comes from immunoSEQ multiplex PCR, and its TCRdb copy is limited to in-frame clones, with some not included. The sample includes about 490,000 clones, 79% seen only once; the top ten take over 9.5%. The material sequenced was PBMCs. The receptors shown here come from a woman aged 40-49 years in good health. Some clones in this sample may be carry-over from other donors' samples.

This clone was counted between two and nine times. The chain employs TRBV28 and TRBJ2-7, with 7 bases fitting TRBD2. Germline lookup yields CDR1 MDHEN and CDR2 SYDVKM. The CDR3 runs to 14 residues. Trimming cost V 6 bases and J 3 bases; bases outside gene matches: 8. This chain's CDR3 is CASSSPSGYYEQYF. The DNA of the CDR3 is TGTGCCAGCAGCTCCCCTAGCGGCTACTACGAGCAGTACTTC.

The CDR3 region has the DNA TGTGCCAGCAGTTTAGTTGGACAGGCCCCCTCGAGCGAGCAGTTCTTC. Its protein is CASSLVGQAPSSEQFF. The rearrangement links TRBV28 to TRBJ2-1; TRBD1 matches 7 bases. The ends lost 2 bases at V and 10 bases at J; junction bases unmatched: 14. Germline V lookup: CDR1 MDHEN, CDR2 SYDVKM. The CDR3 runs 16 residues.

This chain connects TRBV12-5 to TRBJ1-2, with D possibly matching TRBD1 (6 bases). With 5 bases removed from V and 4 bases from J, the gap between germline ends came to 8 bases. CDR3 length: 12 amino acids. Germline V CDR1 and CDR2: LGHNT, FRNRAP. The CDR3 sequence: CASGRDIYGYTF. The DNA of the CDR3 is TGTGCTAGTGGTCGGGACATCTATGGCTACACCTTC.

The rearrangement joins TRBV5-1 to TRBJ2-7, with 10 bases aligning to TRBD2. This CDR3 is built from 14 residues. V was clipped by 6 bases and J by 3 bases; unmatched bases: 6. Germline V gives CDR1 SGHRS, CDR2 YFSETQ. The CDR3 region has the DNA TGCGCCAGCACCTCTAGCGGGGGCATCTACGAGCAGTACTTC. Translated: CASTSSGGIYEQYF.

V gene TRBV5-1 combines with J gene TRBJ2-2, with 9 nucleotides matching TRBD2. CDR3 size: 13 residues. With V trimmed by 2 bases and J by 10 bases, 3 bases remained unmatched. Germline CDR1 SGHRS, CDR2 YFSETQ. In nucleotides, the CDR3 is TGCGCCAGCAGCTTTCGGGGACTAGCGGAGCTGTTTTTT. Its translation: CASSFRGLAELFF.

CDR3 sequence (DNA): TGTGCCAGTAATGACGGAACCTACGAGCAGTACTTC. Its protein is CASNDGTYEQYF. The chain recombines TRBV19 with TRBJ2-7; D not resolved. CDR1 and CDR2 (germline): LNHDA, SQIVND (reference sequence). The CDR3 sequence is 12 residues long. V lost 7 bases to trimming and J lost 2 bases, with 9 bases between them.

J is TRBJ2-1 and V is TRBV7-3; TRBD1 matches 9 bases. Germline V gives CDR1 SGHTA, CDR2 FQGTGA. The CDR3 consists of 13 residues. The V gene end was trimmed by 5 bases and the J gene end by 9 bases; junction bases not matched to a gene: 5. CDR3 nucleotides: TGTGCCAGCAGCCGAACAGGGGGCGGTGAGCAGTTCTTC. This sequence encodes CASSRTGGGEQFF.

The V and J genes are TRBV5-1 and TRBJ1-4; D gene unclear. The CDR3 runs 13 residues. In germline, CDR1 is SGHRS, CDR2 YFSETQ. The V end was cut by 6 bases, the J end by 0 bases, with 6 bases between. DNA of the CDR3: TGCGCCAGCAAGGTGGCAACTAATGAAAAACTGTTTTTT. The encoded protein is CASKVATNEKLFF.

V and J are TRBV19 and TRBJ1-2; D is ambiguous. V was shortened by 1 base and J by 2 bases, with 14 bases between the two germline ends. This CDR3 has 16 residues. The germline CDR1 and CDR2 sequences are LNHDA and SQIVND (reference sequence). DNA of the CDR3: TGTGCCAGTAGTATAGGGACGGGGAAAACGAACTATGGCTACACCTTC. This codes for CASSIGTGKTNYGYTF. The variable domain in full, completed from reference TRBV19 and TRBJ1-2, reads DGGITQSPKYLFRKEGQNVTLSCEQNLNHDAMYWYRQDPGQGLRLIYYSQIVNDFQKGDIAEGYSVSREKKESFPLTVTSAQKNPTAFYLCASSIGTGKTNYGYTFGSGTRLTVV.

The chain combines TRBV5-4 with TRBJ2-7; TRBD2 matches at 7 bases. This CDR3 spans 16 amino acids. Trimming removed 4 bases from V and 3 bases from J; junction bases left unmatched: 13. Per the germline V gene, CDR1 is SGHNT and CDR2 is YYREEE (reference sequence). CDR3 amino acids: CASSPGVAGVNYEQYF. For the CDR3, the DNA is TGTGCCAGCAGCCCGGGGGTAGCGGGTGTTAACTACGAGCAGTACTTC.

The genes are TRBV5-1 and TRBJ2-5; 7 bases agree with TRBD2. V shed 5 bases and J 4 bases; nucleotides not matched to a gene: 8. The CDR3 totals 14 residues. Germline V CDR1 and CDR2: SGHRS, YFSETQ. The CDR3 DNA reads as TGCGCCAGCAGTTGGGGAGGGCTTGGAGAGACCCAGTACTTC. Translation gives CASSWGGLGETQYF.